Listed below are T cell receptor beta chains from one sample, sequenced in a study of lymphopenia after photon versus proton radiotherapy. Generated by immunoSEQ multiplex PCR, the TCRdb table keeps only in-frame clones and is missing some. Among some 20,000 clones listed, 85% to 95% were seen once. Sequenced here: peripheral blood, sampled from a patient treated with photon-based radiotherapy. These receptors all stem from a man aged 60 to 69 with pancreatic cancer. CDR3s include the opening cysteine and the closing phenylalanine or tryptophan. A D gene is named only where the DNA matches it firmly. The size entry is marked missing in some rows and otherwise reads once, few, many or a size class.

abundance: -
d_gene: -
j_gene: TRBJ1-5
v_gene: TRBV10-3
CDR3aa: CAISEMSGNQPQHF
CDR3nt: TGTGCCATCAGTGAGATGTCGGGCAATCAGCCCCAGCATTTT

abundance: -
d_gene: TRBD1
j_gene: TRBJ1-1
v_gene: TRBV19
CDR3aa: CASSIGTGLNTEAFF
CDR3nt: TGTGCCAGTAGTATCGGGACAGGGCTTAACACTGAAGCTTTCTTT

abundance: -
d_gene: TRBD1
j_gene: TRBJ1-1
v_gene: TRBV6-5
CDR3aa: CASSRGDRIGTEAFF
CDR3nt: TGTGCCAGCAGCCGTGGGGACAGGATAGGCACTGAAGCTTTCTTT

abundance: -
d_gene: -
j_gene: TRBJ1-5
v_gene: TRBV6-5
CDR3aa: CASSKGPQHF
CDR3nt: TGTGCCAGCAGTAAAGGGCCCCAGCATTTT

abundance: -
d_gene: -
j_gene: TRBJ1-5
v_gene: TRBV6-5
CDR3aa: CASSPWAGDQPQHF
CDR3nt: TGTGCCAGCAGTCCTTGGGCAGGGGACCAGCCCCAGCATTTT

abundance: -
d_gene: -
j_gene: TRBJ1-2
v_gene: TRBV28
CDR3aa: CASSPSLAVSYGYTF
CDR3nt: TGTGCCAGCAGTCCCTCGTTGGCGGTGTCCTATGGCTACACCTTC

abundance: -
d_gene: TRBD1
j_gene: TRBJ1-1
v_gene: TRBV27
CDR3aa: CASRNGQGPNTEAFF
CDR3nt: TGTGCCAGCAGGAATGGACAGGGGCCGAACACTGAAGCTTTCTTT

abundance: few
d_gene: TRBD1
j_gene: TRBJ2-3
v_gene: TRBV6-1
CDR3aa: CASSEWGQITDTQYF
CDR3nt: TGTGCCAGCAGTGAATGGGGACAGATCACAGATACGCAGTATTTT

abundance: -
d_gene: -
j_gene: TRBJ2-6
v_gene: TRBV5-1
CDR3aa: CASSFRPSGANVLTF
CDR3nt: TGCGCCAGCAGCTTCCGGCCCTCTGGGGCCAACGTCCTGACTTTC

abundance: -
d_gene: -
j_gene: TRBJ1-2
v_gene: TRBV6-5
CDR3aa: CASSVEGDYGYTF
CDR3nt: TGTGCCAGCAGCGTTGAGGGAGACTATGGCTACACCTTC

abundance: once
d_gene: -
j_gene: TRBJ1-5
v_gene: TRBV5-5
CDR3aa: CASSFPNQPQHF
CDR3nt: TGTGCCAGCAGCTTCCCAAATCAGCCCCAGCATTTT

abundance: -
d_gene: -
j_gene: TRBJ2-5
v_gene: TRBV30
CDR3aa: CAWSQDSYQETQYF
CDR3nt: TGTGCCTGGAGTCAGGACAGTTACCAAGAGACCCAGTACTTC

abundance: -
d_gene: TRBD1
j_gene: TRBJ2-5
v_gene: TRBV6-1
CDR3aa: CAGRQGTVGTQYF
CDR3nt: TGTGCCGGCCGACAGGGGACCGTGGGGACCCAGTACTTC

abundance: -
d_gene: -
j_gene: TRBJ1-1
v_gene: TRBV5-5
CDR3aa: CASSLRVGQGRTEAFF
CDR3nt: TGTGCCAGCAGCTTGCGGGTTGGCCAGGGTAGGACTGAAGCTTTCTTT

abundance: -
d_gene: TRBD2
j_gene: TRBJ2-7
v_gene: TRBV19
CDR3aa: CASSTGTSFYEQYF
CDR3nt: TGTGCCAGTAGTACCGGGACTAGCTTCTACGAGCAGTACTTC

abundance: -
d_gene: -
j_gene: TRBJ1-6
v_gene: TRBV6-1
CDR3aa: CASSPTGRLNSPLHF
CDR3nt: TGTGCCAGCAGCCCAACGGGACGGCTTAATTCACCCCTCCACTTT